This T cell receptor beta chain was sequenced for a study of beta chain features in type 1 diabetes. Every isolated RNA sample was fully reverse transcribed, so sequencing captured expressed TCRB transcripts. Using immunoSEQ multiplex PCR, the repertoire was profiled, and TCRdb retains in-frame clones only, with some absent. The data contain 600,000 to 650,000 clones, around 16% of them singletons. This clone was recorded once. Its target is not known. Purity (above 98%) was reached by all sorted populations. Germline loops: CDR1 SGDLS, CDR2 YYNGEE. J was trimmed by 2 bases and V by 4 bases; bases with no gene match: 4. The CDR3 is made up of 15 amino acids. Study results and limitations: Patients with type 1 diabetes showed fewer VDJ junction insertions and more deletions.

The sequenced sample was naive CD4+ T cells from blood. The sequence was collected from a man aged 18-30 years in good health. The rearrangement uses TRBV9 and TRBJ1-4; 8 nucleotides line up with TRBD1. The DNA for the CDR3 is TGTGCCAGCAGCTCGACAGGGGCCACTAATGAAAAACTGTTTTTT. Amino acid sequence: CASSSTGATNEKLFF.